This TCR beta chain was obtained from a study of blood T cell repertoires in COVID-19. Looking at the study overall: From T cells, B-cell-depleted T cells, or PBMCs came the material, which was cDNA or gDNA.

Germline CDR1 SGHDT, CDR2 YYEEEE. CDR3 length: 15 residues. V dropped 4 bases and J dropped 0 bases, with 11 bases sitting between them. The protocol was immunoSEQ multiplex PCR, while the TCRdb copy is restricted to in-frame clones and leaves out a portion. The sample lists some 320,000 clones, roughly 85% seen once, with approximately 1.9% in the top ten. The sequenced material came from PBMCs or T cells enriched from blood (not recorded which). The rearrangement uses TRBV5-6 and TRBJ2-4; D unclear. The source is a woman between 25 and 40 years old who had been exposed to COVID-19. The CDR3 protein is CASSRVSLAKNIQYF. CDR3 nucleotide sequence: TGTGCCAGCAGCCGGGTCAGTCTAGCCAAAAACATTCAGTACTTC.